The 15 T cell receptor beta chains listed next were all sequenced from one sample in a study of blood T cell repertoires in COVID-19 (dated by TCRdb to the early 2020s). To prepare the library, the immunoSEQ multiplex PCR assay was applied. TCRdb holds this immuneACCESS table with in-frame rearrangements only. Some clones are missing; in checked studies, unresolved V genes explain under half, and the rest has no known cause. A total of roughly 32,000 clones appear in this sample, about 92% of them only once. The ten largest clones represent about 0.86% of the sample. Source material: peripheral blood. These receptors came from a male donor with active COVID-19.

The J gene is TRBJ1-6, the V gene TRBV7-9; D is ambiguous. V lost 6 bases to trimming and J lost 9 bases, with 9 bases between them. The germline CDR1 and CDR2 sequences are SEHNR and FQNEAQ (reference sequence). The CDR3 runs 12 residues. The DNA of the CDR3 is TGTGCCAGCAGTCACCGGGGTTCACCCCTCCACTTT. Protein product: CASSHRGSPLHF.

This chain uses TRBV6-5 with TRBJ1-4, with a weak D call TRBD1 (5 bases). Germline CDR1 is MNHEY and CDR2 is SVGAGI. This CDR3 is 16 amino acids long. V lost 1 base to trimming and J lost 0 bases, with 9 bases between them. CDR3 in DNA: TGTGCCAGCAGTTACTTTATAGGGGCAACTAATGAAAAACTGTTTTTT. Translating it yields CASSYFIGATNEKLFF.

The chain recombines TRBV4-1 with TRBJ1-3; TRBD1 is a possible D gene (6 bases). With 2 bases removed from V and 0 bases from J, the gap between germline ends came to 17 bases. The CDR3 is made up of 18 amino acids. CDR1 is MGHRA, CDR2 YSYEKL, per germline. The CDR3 nucleotides read TGCGCCAGCAGCCAACAGTCGGGACAAAAATACTCTGGAAACACCATATATTTT. As protein: CASSQQSGQKYSGNTIYF.

The V call is TRBV6-2 or TRBV6-3, the J call TRBJ1-1; no clear D gene. Per germline, CDR1 MNHEY and CDR2 SVGEGT. V was clipped by 6 bases and J by 3 bases, with 5 bases between them. The CDR3 has 11 amino acids. CDR3 sequence (DNA): TGTGCCAGCAGCACATACACTGAAGCTTTCTTT. Encoded protein: CASSTYTEAFF.

The chain is built from TRBV7-7 and TRBJ2-2, with a tentative D call TRBD1 (7 bases). The germline CDR1 and CDR2 sequences are SSHAT and FNYEAQ (reference sequence). Trimming took off 5 bases at V and 7 bases at J, with 17 bases between the two ends. This CDR3 is built from 15 residues. The CDR3 reads CASSPTGMEGGELFF. CDR3 nucleotides: TGTGCCAGCAGCCCGACAGGGATGGAGGGCGGGGAGCTGTTTTTT. The variable domain in full, completed from reference TRBV7-7 and TRBJ2-2, reads GAGVSQSPRYKVTKRGQDVTLRCDPISSHATLYWYQQALGQGPEFLTYFNYEAQPDKSGLPSDRFSAERPEGSISTLTIQRTEQRDSAMYRCASSPTGMEGGELFFGEGSRLTVL.

The CDR3 nucleotides read TGTGCCAGTAGTTTAAAGCGGGGGGGCGTCGGGGAGCTGTTTTTT. Encoded protein: CASSLKRGGVGELFF. This chain joins TRBV19 and TRBJ2-2; 10 bases map to TRBD2. The CDR3 totals 15 residues. CDR1 and CDR2 (germline): LNHDA, SQIVND (reference sequence). V dropped 5 bases and J dropped 7; count of bases not matched to a gene: 7.

This clone appeared a single time. The DNA of the CDR3 is TGTGCCAGCAGCTTAGCGTGGACAGGGAACGGGGAGCTGTTTTTT. Its protein product is CASSLAWTGNGELFF. This sequence joins TRBV7-2 and TRBJ2-2; 8 bases line up with TRBD1. The CDR3 loop spans 15 amino acids. Germline CDR1 and CDR2: SGHTA and FQGNSA. Trimming cost V 0 bases and J 7 bases; bases outside gene matches: 4.

The chain employs TRBV7-3 and TRBJ1-1, with 9 bases aligning to TRBD1. The germline V gene has CDR1 SGHTA and CDR2 FQGTGA. The CDR3 length is 15 residues. The junction had 7 bases not matched to a gene; V was cut back by 3 bases and J by 5 bases. In nucleotides, the CDR3 is TGTGCCAGCAGCTTCGACAGGGGGTCTGTTACTGAAGCTTTCTTT. Amino acid sequence: CASSFDRGSVTEAFF.

The V gene is TRBV19, the J gene TRBJ2-7; 8 bases align to TRBD1. The CDR3 contains 15 residues. V trimming: 6 bases; J trimming: 3 bases; junction bases outside the gene matches: 10. Germline V gene sequence: CDR1 LNHDA, CDR2 SQIVND (reference sequence). CDR3 in DNA: TGTGCCAGTAGAAACCTCGGGACAGGTCTCTACGAGCAGTACTTC. This gives the protein CASRNLGTGLYEQYF.

The V call is TRBV6-1, the J call TRBJ1-2; 9 bases map to TRBD1. J gave up 8 bases and V 2 bases, and 6 bases lay outside the gene matches. Germline assignment: CDR1 MNHNS and CDR2 SASEGT. The CDR3 extends over 14 amino acids. The chain's CDR3 is CASSEIRTGVGYTF. For the CDR3, the DNA is TGTGCCAGCAGTGAAATCCGGACAGGGGTAGGCTACACCTTC.

V gene TRBV6-5 combines with J gene TRBJ1-3; TRBD1 agrees at 7 bases. The CDR3 sequence is 15 residues long. Germline CDR1 reads MNHEY; CDR2 reads SVGAGI. With V trimmed by 6 bases and J by 0 bases, 5 bases remained unmatched. CDR3 protein: CASSQTGLSGNTIYF. Here the CDR3 DNA reads TGTGCCAGCAGCCAGACAGGGCTCTCTGGAAACACCATATATTTT.

The chain recombines TRBV7-2 with TRBJ2-3; tentative D call: TRBD1 (6 bases). Per germline, CDR1 SGHTA and CDR2 FQGNSA. Trimming took 5 bases from V and 1 from J, leaving 22 bases between them. The CDR3 sequence is 18 residues long. The CDR3 DNA reads as TGTGCCAGCAGCCCCGTGGAGTTCAGGGGAGCCGGCACAGATACGCAGTATTTT. This sequence encodes CASSPVEFRGAGTDTQYF.

The chain uses TRBV4-3 and TRBJ1-1; D is unresolved. Deletions cut 1 base from V and 1 base from J, with 10 bases between. The CDR3 length is 15 residues. Looked up from germline, CDR1 is LGHNA and CDR2 is YSLEER. The CDR3 DNA follows: TGCGCCAGCAGCCAAGGGTGGCCAGAGAACACTGAAGCTTTCTTT. Translating it yields CASSQGWPENTEAFF.

V usage is TRBV7-8 and J usage is TRBJ1-1; 9 bases match TRBD1. Germline-derived CDR1 and CDR2 are SGHVS and FQNEAQ. With 1 base clipped from V and 4 bases from J, the junction kept 1 base outside the gene matches. The CDR3 sequence is 14 residues long. This CDR3 is CASSLEQGATEAFF. The CDR3 DNA sequence: TGTGCCAGCAGCTTAGAACAGGGGGCCACTGAAGCTTTCTTT.

The chain couples TRBV6-5 to TRBJ2-3; maybe TRBD2 (7 bases). Trimming pared 0 bases from V and 4 bases from J, leaving 11 bases between. Germline-derived CDR1 and CDR2 are MNHEY and SVGAGI. The CDR3 loop spans 15 amino acids. The CDR3 sequence is CASSYSGGGPDTQYF. The CDR3 DNA reads as TGTGCCAGCAGTTACTCGGGGGGGGGCCCAGATACGCAGTATTTT.